A single sample gave rise to the 30 T cell receptor beta chains below, sequenced in a study of human T cells and chemical hapten exposure. TCRdb used MiXCR to reprocess the RACE reads, holding one entry per CDR3 protein. The table records 300,000 to 450,000 distinct CDR3 sequences, roughly 5% of them present only once. The time point was: pre-sensitization, week 0. The treatment was: therapeutic diphenylcyclopropenone sensitization with weekly scalp DPC. This specimen was whole blood, taken in connection with sensitization to the hapten diphenylcyclopropenone (DPC). The receptors stem from a woman aged 50 to 60 with alopecia areata. Some clones in this sample may be carry-over from other donors' samples.

Concerning this clonotype: A clone one base away is much larger, so this may be a read error. The V call is TRBV5-4, the J call TRBJ2-1; 9 nucleotides align to TRBD1. Germline CDR1 is SGHNT and CDR2 is YYREEE (reference sequence). The CDR3 covers 15 residues. As DNA, the CDR3 is TGTGCCAGCAGCACCAGGGACAGGGCCTACAATGTGCAGTTCTTC. Protein product: CASSTRDRAYNVQFF.

Ten or more counts support this clonotype. This chain uses TRBV29-1 with TRBJ2-5; 8 bases map to TRBD1. V trimming: 7 bases; J trimming: 5 bases; junction bases outside the gene matches: 9. CDR3 length: 13 residues. Looked up from germline, CDR1 is SQVTM and CDR2 is ANQGSEA. The CDR3 nucleotides are TGCAGCGGCCGACAGGGGAGGACGGAGACCCAGTACTTC. Its protein is CSGRQGRTETQYF.

At least ten counts were recorded for this clonotype. The chain links TRBV4-2 to TRBJ2-1; 11 positions match TRBD2. The V and J ends lost 0 bases and 2 bases, in that order; junction bases with no gene match: 6. The CDR3 has 18 amino acids. Germline V gives CDR1 LGHNA, CDR2 YNFKEQ. CDR3 residues: CASSQDFRGLAAYNEQFF. CDR3 sequence (DNA): TGTGCCAGCAGCCAAGATTTTAGGGGACTAGCGGCCTACAATGAGCAGTTCTTC.

In its sample, this clonotype was seen many times. J is TRBJ2-7 and V is TRBV15; D may correspond to TRBD1 or TRBD2 (6 bases each). The CDR3 runs 14 residues. The V gene lost 0 bases and the J gene lost 2 bases, with 8 bases spanning the gap. Germline CDR1 is LNHNV and CDR2 is YYDKDF (reference sequence). The CDR3 loop is CATSREGGAYEQYF. CDR3 bases: TGTGCCACCAGCAGAGAGGGGGGCGCCTACGAGCAGTACTTC.

This clonotype was seen at least ten times. The V gene is TRBV7-2, the J gene TRBJ2-4; D gene unclear. The CDR3 loop spans 12 amino acids. From germline, CDR1 is SGHTA and CDR2 FQGNSA. The V end lost 0 bases, the J end lost 9 bases, and 6 bases lay between the germline ends. This CDR3 is CASSLAGVIQYF. As DNA, the CDR3 is TGTGCCAGCAGCTTAGCTGGGGTCATTCAGTACTTC.

This clonotype appeared many times. The V gene is TRBV20-1, the J gene TRBJ2-7, with D possibly being TRBD1 (6 bases). V was pared by 3 bases and J by 4 bases, with 13 bases between. This CDR3 contains 13 residues. Germline V gene data show CDR1 as DFQATT and CDR2 as SNEGSKA (reference sequence). Here the CDR3 DNA reads TGCAGTGCTAGGTCCCCCAGGGGTTACGAGCAGTACTTC. Its translation: CSARSPRGYEQYF.

The V and J genes are TRBV12-3 or TRBV12-4 and TRBJ1-3; D possibly corresponds to TRBD1 (5 bases). The V and J ends lost 5 bases and 7 bases respectively, with 18 bases between them. The CDR3 totals 15 residues. The CDR3 region is CASSAPGRGWNTIYF. CDR3 coding DNA: TGTGCCAGCAGTGCCCCGGGACGAGGATGGAACACCATATATTTT.

This clonotype was detected many times. In DNA, the CDR3 is TGTGCCAGCAGTGGGACTAGCGGGAGGGCCGGCAACGAGCAGTACTTC. Its translation: CASSGTSGRAGNEQYF. This sequence joins TRBV6-2 or TRBV6-3 and TRBJ2-7, with TRBD2 matching over 16 bases. Germline V gives CDR1 MNHEY, CDR2 SVGEGT. CDR3 length: 16 residues. V shed 5 bases, J shed 5 bases, and the junction held 6 bases outside the gene matches.

At least ten counts were recorded for this clonotype. This CDR3 reads CASSYGGSGSYEQYF. CDR3 in DNA: TGTGCCAGCAGTTACGGTGGGAGCGGATCCTACGAGCAGTACTTC. The genes are TRBV6-2 or TRBV6-3 and TRBJ2-7; a weak D match, TRBD2 (5 bases). V was pared by 2 bases and J by 1 base, with 12 bases between. The CDR3 covers 15 residues. CDR1 is MNHEY and CDR2 is SVGEGT in the germline V gene.

The V gene is TRBV9, the J gene TRBJ2-3; D call uncertain. CDR1 is SGDLS and CDR2 is YYNGEE in the germline V gene. The CDR3 has 15 amino acids. With 0 bases removed from V and 5 bases from J, the gap between germline ends came to 13 bases. This CDR3 reads CASSVAQTWVDTQYF. As DNA, the CDR3 is TGTGCCAGCAGCGTAGCTCAAACTTGGGTAGATACGCAGTATTTT. Filled out from reference TRBV9 and TRBJ2-3, the complete variable domain reads DSGVTQTPKHLITATGQRVTLRCSPRSGDLSVYWYQQSLDQGLQFLIQYYNGEERAKGNILERFSAQQFPDLHSELNLSSLELGDSALYFCASSVAQTWVDTQYFGPGTRLTVL.

There are many counts of this clonotype. The rearrangement uses TRBV29-1 and TRBJ2-7, with TRBD1 identical over 7 bases. The V gene end was trimmed by 6 bases and the J gene end by 5 bases; junction bases not matched to a gene: 7. Germline V lookup: CDR1 SQVTM, CDR2 ANQGSEA. The CDR3 has 12 amino acids. Here the CDR3 DNA reads TGCAGCGTCGATACAGGGGTGGACGAGCAGTACTTC. Protein sequence: CSVDTGVDEQYF.

This clonotype has just a few counts. The chain has TRBV5-1 and TRBJ2-7; TRBD1 is a possible D gene (5 bases). Germline assignment: CDR1 SGHRS and CDR2 YFSETQ. The CDR3 sequence is 15 residues long. The germline V and J ends were trimmed by 0 bases and 0 bases, with 10 bases remaining between them. The chain's CDR3 is CASSLGGADSYEQYF. The DNA for the CDR3 is TGCGCCAGCAGCTTGGGGGGCGCAGACTCCTACGAGCAGTACTTC. The whole variable domain, remainder taken from reference TRBV5-1 and TRBJ2-7, is KAGVTQTPRYLIKTRGQQVTLSCSPISGHRSVSWYQQTPGQGLQFLFEYFSETQRNKGNFPGRFSGRQFSNSRSEMNVSTLELGDSALYLCASSLGGADSYEQYFGPGTRLTVT.

The table lists this clonotype with many counts. V and J are TRBV29-1 and TRBJ2-1; TRBD1 matches at 7 bases. The CDR3 has 16 residues. Germline V gene data show CDR1 as SQVTM and CDR2 as ANQGSEA. Germline trimming cut 2 bases from V and 4 bases from J; bases unmatched to any gene: 11. The CDR3, as DNA: TGCAGCGTTGAAATACCTGAGGGACAGCTTTACAATGAGCAGTTCTTC. It translates to CSVEIPEGQLYNEQFF.

The chain is built from TRBV6-2 or TRBV6-3 and TRBJ1-1; 8 bases fit TRBD1. Germline values: CDR1 MNHEY, CDR2 SVGEGT. This CDR3 is built from 15 residues. The junction had 8 bases not matched to a gene; V was cut back by 7 bases and J by 1 base. This CDR3 reads CASTDRGAKNTEAFF. Here the CDR3 DNA reads TGTGCCAGCACAGACAGGGGCGCAAAGAACACTGAAGCTTTCTTT.

The V gene is TRBV23-1, the J gene TRBJ1-3; D perhaps matches TRBD1 (6 bases). TRBV23-1 is annotated as an ORF whose role is uncertain. The CDR3 runs to 15 residues. Trimming removed 2 bases from V and 5 bases from J, with 13 bases in between. Here the CDR3 reads CASSQRPGERNTIYF. CDR3 nucleotides: TGCGCCAGCAGTCAAAGGCCAGGGGAAAGAAACACCATATATTTT.

The chain combines TRBV7-2 with TRBJ1-4; D is undetermined. The CDR3 is 15 amino acids. V was clipped by 2 bases and J by 5 bases, with 12 bases between them. Germline loops: CDR1 SGHTA, CDR2 FQGNSA. The CDR3 loop is CASSLYPGGNEKLFF. The CDR3 nucleotides read TGTGCCAGCAGCTTATATCCCGGAGGGAATGAAAAACTGTTTTTT. Supplemented by reference TRBV7-2 and TRBJ1-4, the full variable domain reads GAGVSQSPSNKVTEKGKDVELRCDPISGHTALYWYRQSLGQGLEFLIYFQGNSAPDKSGLPSDRFSAERTGGSVSTLTIQRTQQEDSAVYLCASSLYPGGNEKLFFGSGTQLSVL.

This clonotype was seen many times. The chain uses TRBV10-2 and TRBJ2-3, with D uncertain. V was clipped by 2 bases and J by 2 bases, with 8 bases between them. The CDR3 has 14 amino acids. In germline, CDR1 is WSHSY, CDR2 SAAADI. The CDR3 DNA reads TGCGCCAGCAGTGAGGCCTACCCCACAGATACGCAGTATTTT. Amino acid sequence: CASSEAYPTDTQYF.

This clonotype was picked up a small number of times. The J gene is TRBJ2-2, the V gene TRBV12-5, with 10 bases fitting TRBD1. CDR1 is LGHNT, CDR2 FRNRAP, per germline. The CDR3 loop spans 15 amino acids. The ends lost 4 bases at V and 4 bases at J; junction bases unmatched: 3. DNA of the CDR3: TGTGCTAGTGGTTCGACAGGGGGCGGCACCGGGGAGCTGTTTTTT. The encoded protein is CASGSTGGGTGELFF.

This clonotype has only a few counts. The chain employs TRBV6-6 and TRBJ2-7; D may be TRBD2 (5 bases). The CDR3 covers 14 residues. Per the germline V gene, CDR1 is MNHNY and CDR2 is SVGAGI (reference sequence). Trimming shortened V by 2 bases and J by 4 bases, and 12 bases separated the two germline ends. In DNA form, the CDR3 reads TGTGCCAGCAGTTACCAGCGGATTGGGTACGAGCAGTACTTC. Translated, it gives CASSYQRIGYEQYF.

This clonotype came up many times. The V and J genes are TRBV28 and TRBJ2-1; D is possibly TRBD1 (6 bases). Trimming pared 10 bases from V and 4 bases from J, leaving 11 bases between. The CDR3 is 12 residues long. Germline V CDR1 and CDR2: MDHEN, SYDVKM. The CDR3, as DNA: TGTGCCACCTTAACAGGGTACAATGAGCAGTTCTTC. Its translation: CATLTGYNEQFF.

The sample holds many counts of this clonotype. The rearrangement uses TRBV29-1 and TRBJ2-1; D remains unclear. The germline V gene encodes CDR1 SQVTM and CDR2 ANQGSEA. CDR3 length: 10 amino acids. V was trimmed by 4 bases and J by 8 bases, leaving 6 bases between them. The DNA for the CDR3 is TGCAGCGTTGTGAGCGATGAGCAGTTCTTC. As protein: CSVVSDEQFF.

This chain joins TRBV28 and TRBJ2-7, with TRBD2 matching over 7 bases. The germline CDR1 and CDR2 sequences are MDHEN and SYDVKM. The CDR3 loop spans 13 amino acids. J was trimmed by 3 bases and V by 6 bases; bases with no gene match: 5. The CDR3 DNA follows: TGTGCCAGCAGGGGAGGGATGTTCTACGAGCAGTACTTC. Translating it yields CASRGGMFYEQYF.

The chain is built from TRBV27 and TRBJ2-7; 9 bases are a match to TRBD1. The CDR3 has 18 residues. V lost 4 bases to trimming and J lost 2 bases; unmatched junction nucleotides: 15. The V gene's germline CDR1 is MNHEY and CDR2 SMNVEV (reference sequence). The CDR3 spells CASSSRMTGTGYTYEQYF. CDR3 DNA: TGTGCCAGCAGTTCGAGAATGACCGGGACAGGGTATACCTACGAGCAGTACTTC.

This clonotype was counted at least ten times. The chain couples TRBV12-3 or TRBV12-4 to TRBJ1-2; maybe TRBD1 (6 bases). V lost 2 bases to trimming and J lost 6 bases, with 16 bases between them. This CDR3 is 15 amino acids long. CDR3 coding DNA: TGTGCCAGCAGTTTACCGTACGGGGGGCGGGATGGCTACACCTTC. As protein: CASSLPYGGRDGYTF.

This clonotype showed up many times. For the CDR3, the DNA is TGTGCCAGCAGCTCCATGGCTGAAGATACGCAGTATTTT. It yields the protein CASSSMAEDTQYF. The rearrangement joins TRBV12-3 or TRBV12-4 to TRBJ2-3, with no clear D. This CDR3 is 13 amino acids long. V gave up 6 bases and J gave up 5 bases, with 12 bases separating them.

This clonotype was counted many times. CDR3 sequence (DNA): TGTGCCAGCAGCTCCTTACTAGCGCAACGTTACAATGAGCAGTTCTTC. As protein: CASSSLLAQRYNEQFF. The gene calls are TRBV7-9 and TRBJ2-1; 7 bases map to TRBD2. V lost 4 bases to trimming and J lost 4 bases; unmatched junction nucleotides: 10. This CDR3 region has 16 residues. Germline V gene data show CDR1 as SEHNR and CDR2 as FQNEAQ (reference sequence).

This clonotype was observed many times. The rearrangement links TRBV9 to TRBJ2-5, with TRBD2 identical over 7 bases. The CDR3 runs 14 residues. Germline CDR1 is SGDLS and CDR2 is YYNGEE. With 3 bases clipped from V and 3 bases from J, the junction kept 5 bases outside the gene matches. CDR3 loop: CASSGGLAEETQYF. CDR3 nucleotides: TGTGCCAGCAGCGGAGGGCTAGCGGAAGAGACCCAGTACTTC.

This clonotype turned up a few times. The rearrangement uses TRBV11-3 and TRBJ2-1; 9 nucleotides align to TRBD2. With V trimmed by 1 base and J by 2 bases, 9 bases remained unmatched. CDR3 length: 18 amino acids. CDR1 and CDR2 (germline): SGHNT, YENEEA. Here the CDR3 reads CASSLGGLAGVPYNEQFF. CDR3 DNA: TGTGCCAGCAGCTTAGGGGGACTAGCCGGAGTCCCCTACAATGAGCAGTTCTTC. The complete variable domain, with remaining parts taken from reference TRBV11-3 and TRBJ2-1, reads EAGVVQSPRYKIIEKKQPVAFWCNPISGHNTLYWYLQNLGQGPELLIRYENEEAVDDSQLPKDRFSAERLKGVDSTLKIQPAELGDSAVYLCASSLGGLAGVPYNEQFFGPGTRLTVL.

At least ten counts were recorded for this clonotype. The V and J genes are TRBV12-3 or TRBV12-4 and TRBJ1-5; a possible D gene is TRBD1 (5 bases). V was clipped by 5 bases and J by 7 bases, with 15 bases between them. The CDR3 loop spans 14 amino acids. The CDR3, as DNA: TGTGCCAGCAGTATAAAGAGGGGCGACCAGCCCCAGCATTTT. This translates into CASSIKRGDQPQHF.

This clonotype occurred a few times. The chain links TRBV4-2 to TRBJ1-3; 12 positions agree with TRBD1. This CDR3 spans 17 amino acids. CDR1 is LGHNA and CDR2 is YNFKEQ in the germline V gene. The ends lost 0 bases at V and 5 bases at J; junction bases unmatched: 5. The CDR3 nucleotides are TGTGCCAGCAGCCAAGAAGGGACAGGGGGCTTAAGAAACACCATATATTTT. Amino acid sequence: CASSQEGTGGLRNTIYF.